This TCR beta chain comes out of a study of blood T cell repertoires in COVID-19. In the study overall: Sources were T cells, B-cell-depleted T cells, or PBMCs; the material itself was cDNA or gDNA.

Methods used by the authors: Reference gene primers were amplified, and this amplification served to estimate nucleated cell counts. Profiled with immunoSEQ multiplex PCR; TCRdb holds only in-frame clones, not every one. V, J and clone size were drawn from that table, and D and trimming were deduced from the DNA. The sample lists around 260,000 clones; 80% to 85% were seen once. The junction had 16 bases not matched to a gene; V was cut back by 3 bases and J by 7 bases. CDR1 LNHNV and CDR2 YYDKDF come from the germline V gene (reference sequence). This CDR3 region has 17 residues. The source of this sequence is a man aged 55-75 years with acute or convalescent COVID-19. The sequenced material came from peripheral blood. The chain links TRBV15 to TRBJ2-7; 9 bases match TRBD1. Here the CDR3 DNA reads TGTGCCACCAGCAGGGACCCGGGGACAGGGCCCTCGGGGGAGCAGTACTTC. It encodes CATSRDPGTGPSGEQYF.